The 20 T cell receptor beta chains listed next were all sequenced from one sample in a study of T cells in Graves' hyperthyroidism and ophthalmopathy. Amplification targeted TCR beta CDR3 regions from RNA transcripts. With the HTBI primer set, the TCR CDR3 went through a first round of RT-PCR. TCRdb re-analysed the multiplex PCR reads in MiXCR, keeping a single row per CDR3 protein. There are approximately 410,000 distinct CDR3 sequences in the sample; roughly an eighth occur only once, and 5% to 6% lies in the top ten. The sequencing sample was made of blood. The source of these receptors is a woman aged 18-29 years with Graves' hyperthyroidism.

This clonotype appeared many times. This chain links TRBV20-1 with TRBJ2-3; 9 bases are shared with TRBD2. The germline CDR1 and CDR2 sequences are DFQATT and SNEGSKA (reference sequence). This CDR3 is built from 15 residues. V dropped 4 bases and J dropped 2; count of bases not matched to a gene: 7. CDR3 coding DNA: TGCAGTGCTACGCGACTAGCGGACATCACAGATACGCAGTATTTT. It encodes CSATRLADITDTQYF.

The chain recombines TRBV7-8 with TRBJ2-5; TRBD1 or TRBD2 may be the D gene (5 bases each). In germline, CDR1 is SGHVS, CDR2 FQNEAQ. The ends were cut back, 1 base at V and 4 bases at J, with 13 bases in the middle. The CDR3 contains 15 residues. In nucleotides, the CDR3 is TGTGCCAGCAGCTTAGGAGGGGAAGTGGGAGAGACCCAGTACTTC. Translation: CASSLGGEVGETQYF.

In this sample, this clonotype turned up a few times. This chain links TRBV6-1 with TRBJ1-2; perhaps TRBD1 as D (5 bases). The CDR3 consists of 14 residues. Germline assignment: CDR1 MNHNS and CDR2 SASEGT. The V end lost 4 bases, the J end lost 3 bases, and 12 bases lay between the germline ends. CDR3 DNA sequence: TGTGCCAGCAGTGCAAACCCAGGGTACTATGGCTACACCTTC. Translating it yields CASSANPGYYGYTF.

This clonotype occurred many times. The junction departs from the called germline gene at one end, perhaps through a read error. This sequence joins TRBV4-1 and TRBJ2-5, with D perhaps being TRBD1 or TRBD2 (5 bases each). Germline V lookup: CDR1 MGHRA, CDR2 YSYEKL. The CDR3 consists of 14 residues. The CDR3 is CASSQGRIQETQYF. CDR3 bases: TGTGCCAGCAGCCAGGGACGGATCCAAGAGACCCAGTACTTC.

This clonotype was detected ten times or more. The V and J genes are TRBV6-2 or TRBV6-3 and TRBJ2-2; the D is unclear. This CDR3 region has 14 residues. Germline V CDR1 and CDR2: MNHEY, SVGEGT. Trimming took off 5 bases at V and 8 bases at J, with 15 bases between the two ends. DNA for the CDR3: TGTGCCAGCAGTACCTTCTGGGGAATGGGGGAGCTGTTTTTT. It encodes CASSTFWGMGELFF.

Many counts were recorded for this clonotype. This rearrangement joins TRBV13 to TRBJ2-7; TRBD1 matches 9 bases. Trimming took 4 bases from V and 6 from J; bases not matched to a gene: 13. Germline V gene data show CDR1 as PRHDT and CDR2 as FYEKMQ (reference sequence). This CDR3 contains 16 residues. The DNA of the CDR3 is TGTGCCAGCAGCTCCCCGGGGAAGGGACAGGGACCCGAGCAGTACTTC. Its protein is CASSSPGKGQGPEQYF. Using reference TRBV13 and TRBJ2-7 for the parts outside the CDR3, the full variable domain is AAGVIQSPRHLIKEKRETATLKCYPIPRHDTVYWYQQGPGQDPQFLISFYEKMQSDKGSIPDRFSAQQFSDYHSELNMSSLELGDSALYFCASSSPGKGQGPEQYFGPGTRLTVT.

About this clonotype: This clone may be a read error of a much larger clone one base away. The rearrangement joins TRBV12-3 or TRBV12-4 to TRBJ2-2; a weak D match, TRBD2 (5 bases). This CDR3 comprises 15 residues. V gave up 7 bases and J gave up 0 bases, with 12 bases separating them. The CDR3 coding sequence is TGTGCCAGCAATTTGAGGGTCGCGAACACCGGGGAGCTGTTTTTT. This gives the protein CASNLRVANTGELFF.

This clonotype was counted ten times or more. This chain uses TRBV3-1 with TRBJ1-6; a possible D gene is TRBD1 (5 bases). This CDR3 spans 15 amino acids. Germline V lookup: CDR1 LGHDT, CDR2 YNNKEL (reference sequence). Trimming stripped 1 base from V and 7 bases from J, with 11 bases between. The CDR3 coding sequence is TGTGCCAGCAGCCAAGCCGTGACAGTAAATTCACCCCTCCACTTT. This gives the protein CASSQAVTVNSPLHF.

This clonotype was counted at least ten times. The CDR3 loop is CASSFHTGTGGNGYTF. CDR3 nucleotide sequence: TGTGCCAGCAGCTTCCATACCGGGACAGGGGGCAATGGCTACACCTTC. J is TRBJ1-2 and V is TRBV12-3 or TRBV12-4; 12 bases agree with TRBD1. Unmatched junction bases numbered 11, after V lost 6 bases and J lost 6 bases. This CDR3 spans 16 amino acids.

A few counts support this clonotype. The chain carries TRBV4-1 and TRBJ1-4; the match to TRBD1 covers 10 bases. Germline CDR1 and CDR2: MGHRA and YSYEKL. The CDR3 has 15 residues. The trim removed 2 bases at V and 8 bases at J, leaving 5 bases unmatched. The CDR3 is CASSQLGQGREKLFF. The CDR3 coding sequence is TGCGCCAGCAGCCAACTGGGACAGGGGCGGGAAAAACTGTTTTTT.

This clonotype occurred many times. This chain links TRBV6-1 with TRBJ1-2; D remains ambiguous. CDR3 length: 13 amino acids. Germline loops: CDR1 MNHNS, CDR2 SASEGT. Trimming removed 8 bases at V and 0 bases at J, with 10 bases between. DNA of the CDR3: TGTGCCAGCCGTGTTGACTCTAACTATGGCTACACCTTC. Encoded protein: CASRVDSNYGYTF.

This clonotype occurred many times. The CDR3 nucleotides read TGCAGCGTTCCCAAGGGGGGCTCCTACAATGAGCAGTTCTTC. Its translation is CSVPKGGSYNEQFF. The gene calls are TRBV29-1 and TRBJ2-1; D assignment may be TRBD1 or TRBD2 (6 bases each). From germline, CDR1 is SQVTM and CDR2 ANQGSEA. V was pared by 5 bases and J by 0 bases, with 11 bases between. This CDR3 contains 14 residues.

This clonotype has at least ten counts. This rearrangement joins TRBV18 to TRBJ2-1; TRBD2 matches 9 bases. Germline V gene data show CDR1 as KGHSH and CDR2 as LQKENI. Unmatched junction bases numbered 3, after V lost 2 bases and J lost 7 bases. The CDR3 has 14 residues. The CDR3 nucleotides are TGTGCCAGCTCACCAGGCGGGAGGGCTAATGAGCAGTTCTTC. This sequence encodes CASSPGGRANEQFF.

This clonotype was detected ten times or more. The chain uses TRBV7-8 and TRBJ2-1; 9 bases agree with TRBD2. Germline V lookup: CDR1 SGHVS, CDR2 FQNEAQ. The CDR3 consists of 15 residues. Trimming took 2 bases from V and 3 from J; bases not matched to a gene: 2. The CDR3 loop reads CASSLTSGYYNEQFF. For the CDR3, the DNA is TGTGCCAGCAGCTTAACTAGCGGGTACTACAATGAGCAGTTCTTC.

The chain recombines TRBV7-9 with TRBJ2-6; D is possibly TRBD1 (6 bases). With 3 bases removed from V and 1 base from J, the gap between germline ends came to 10 bases. CDR1 SEHNR and CDR2 FQNEAQ come from the germline V gene (reference sequence). The CDR3 spans 16 residues. This chain's CDR3 is CASSLVTGSGANVLTF. CDR3 in DNA: TGTGCCAGCAGCTTGGTTACAGGGTCTGGGGCCAACGTCCTGACTTTC.

This clonotype was observed many times. CDR3 in amino acids: CSARDLAARSLGNEQFF. As DNA, the CDR3 is TGCAGTGCTAGAGATCTAGCGGCACGCTCCCTGGGCAATGAGCAGTTCTTC. The chain carries TRBV20-1 and TRBJ2-1; 7 bases fit TRBD2. V trimming: 0 bases; J trimming: 6 bases; junction bases outside the gene matches: 14. The CDR3 length is 17 residues. Germline V CDR1 and CDR2: DFQATT, SNEGSKA (reference sequence).

This clonotype turned up a few times. The J gene is TRBJ2-6, the V gene TRBV19; no clear D gene. Germline lookup yields CDR1 LNHDA and CDR2 SQIVND (reference sequence). CDR3 length: 14 residues. The V and J ends lost 5 bases and 2 bases respectively, with 7 bases between them. This CDR3 is CASSSNPGANVLTF. CDR3 in DNA: TGTGCCAGTAGTTCCAACCCTGGGGCCAACGTCCTGACTTTC. Full variable domain (missing parts from reference TRBV19 and TRBJ2-6): DGGITQSPKYLFRKEGQNVTLSCEQNLNHDAMYWYRQDPGQGLRLIYYSQIVNDFQKGDIAEGYSVSREKKESFPLTVTSAQKNPTAFYLCASSSNPGANVLTFGAGSRLTVL.

In the case of this clonotype: One end of the junction is discordant with germline, which a read error may explain. The chain links TRBV30 to TRBJ2-6; TRBD1 aligns across 9 bases. The CDR3 sequence is 13 residues long. CDR1 is GTSNPN, CDR2 SVGIG, per germline (reference sequence). CDR3 in DNA: TGTGCCTGGAGCAACCCTAACAGGGGGCGGCCCGCTTTC. Its protein product is CAWSNPNRGRPAF.

This clonotype came up a few times. The V call is TRBV7-8, the J call TRBJ2-6; D is possibly TRBD2 (6 bases). There are 17 residues in the CDR3. Trimming removed 2 bases at V and 4 bases at J, with 15 bases between. The germline gives CDR1 SGHVS, CDR2 FQNEAQ. CDR3 protein: CASSLLSTSSGANVLTF. The CDR3 DNA is TGTGCCAGCAGCTTACTCTCTACTAGCTCCGGGGCCAACGTCCTGACTTTC.

This clonotype has a count of ten or more. Here the CDR3 reads CASSQGGLQQYF. For the CDR3, the DNA is TGCGCCAGCAGCCAAGGAGGTCTACAGCAGTACTTC. The chain joins TRBV4-1 to TRBJ2-7, with D uncertain. Per germline, CDR1 MGHRA and CDR2 YSYEKL. Trimming removed 1 base at V and 8 bases at J, with 9 bases between. The CDR3 totals 12 residues.